A single sample gave rise to the 16 T cell receptor beta chains below, sequenced in a study of T cell repertoires in cytomegalovirus infection. TCRdb reprocessed the reads via MiXCR and lists one record per CDR3 protein. Here the sample spans around 430,000 distinct CDR3 sequences, 42% being singletons. Antigens for these TCRs are unknown. Here the sequenced sample was cultured PBMCs, taken from culture after CMV antigen stimulation. The receptors were gathered from a human donor in good health (CMV status not recorded). Some clones in this sample may be carry-over from other donors' samples.

This clonotype was seen a handful of times. This chain uses TRBV7-3 with TRBJ2-2; 9 bases line up with TRBD2. This CDR3 has 16 amino acids. V dropped 4 bases and J dropped 3; count of bases not matched to a gene: 6. Germline lookup yields CDR1 SGHTA and CDR2 FQGTGA. The CDR3 is CASSSLAGLDTGELFF. The CDR3 DNA reads as TGTGCCAGCAGCTCTCTAGCGGGACTAGACACCGGGGAGCTGTTTTTT.

This clonotype appeared a few times. This chain links TRBV4-1 with TRBJ1-2; 7 positions match TRBD1. There are 12 residues in the CDR3. Per germline, CDR1 MGHRA and CDR2 YSYEKL. The junction had 5 bases not matched to a gene; V was cut back by 7 bases and J by 6 bases. The CDR3: CASIDRVDGYTF. The CDR3, as DNA: TGCGCCAGCATCGACAGGGTAGATGGCTACACCTTC.

The chain combines TRBV10-3 with TRBJ2-7; either TRBD1 or TRBD2 may supply D (6 bases each). V lost 5 bases and J 5 bases, leaving 16 bases between the germline ends. From germline, CDR1 is ENHRY and CDR2 SYGVKD. CDR3 length: 14 residues. The CDR3 here is CAISPRGGSNEQYF. The CDR3 DNA is TGTGCCATCAGTCCGAGAGGGGGGAGCAACGAGCAGTACTTC.

The chain joins TRBV28 to TRBJ2-3, with D perhaps given as TRBD1 or TRBD2 (5 bases each). There are 13 residues in the CDR3. Germline values: CDR1 MDHEN, CDR2 SYDVKM. The V and J ends lost 8 bases and 2 bases respectively, with 11 bases between them. The CDR3 region is CASGQGDTDTQYF. Here the CDR3 DNA reads TGTGCCAGCGGGCAGGGAGACACAGATACGCAGTATTTT.

This clonotype was seen a few times. The rearrangement links TRBV19 to TRBJ1-1, with D possibly being TRBD1 (6 bases). Germline V gene sequence: CDR1 LNHDA, CDR2 SQIVND (reference sequence). The V gene lost 2 bases and the J gene lost 7 bases, with 14 bases spanning the gap. This CDR3 has 14 residues. CDR3 residues: CASSIIARGHEAFF. DNA of the CDR3: TGTGCCAGTAGTATAATAGCCAGGGGCCATGAAGCTTTCTTT.

The chain combines TRBV5-1 with TRBJ2-7, with 8 bases identical to TRBD1. This CDR3 contains 15 residues. The junction had 11 bases not matched to a gene; V was cut back by 1 base and J by 8 bases. The germline V gene has CDR1 SGHRS and CDR2 YFSETQ. For the CDR3, the DNA is TGCGCCAGCAGCTTGACGGATCCAGGGGGCGGCAAGCAGTACTTC. As protein: CASSLTDPGGGKQYF.

This clonotype has a count of ten or more. The genes are TRBV7-2 and TRBJ1-4, with TRBD1 identical over 9 bases. J gave up 5 bases and V 0 bases, and 4 bases lay outside the gene matches. In germline, CDR1 is SGHTA, CDR2 FQGNSA. The CDR3 sequence is 16 residues long. Here the CDR3 reads CASSLAQTGGNEKLFF. The DNA for the CDR3 is TGTGCCAGCAGCTTAGCCCAGACAGGGGGGAATGAAAAACTGTTTTTT.

The sample holds a few counts of this clonotype. The gene calls are TRBV6-1 and TRBJ2-6; no definite D call. CDR1 and CDR2 from the germline V gene are MNHNS and SASEGT. The CDR3 has 15 residues. V lost 5 bases to trimming and J lost 1 base, with 9 bases between them. CDR3 region: CASSRPPSGANVLTF. The CDR3 DNA sequence: TGTGCCAGCAGTCGGCCGCCGTCTGGGGCCAACGTCCTGACTTTC.

The table lists this clonotype with a few counts. V is TRBV7-2 and J is TRBJ2-3; D not certain. This CDR3 spans 14 amino acids. CDR1 SGHTA and CDR2 FQGNSA come from the germline V gene. Deletions cut 5 bases from V and 1 base from J, with 10 bases between. Here the CDR3 reads CASSLQTGTDTQYF. CDR3 DNA: TGTGCCAGCAGCCTTCAGACTGGCACAGATACGCAGTATTTT.

The V gene is TRBV9, the J gene TRBJ2-7; D might be TRBD2 (5 bases). CDR1 is SGDLS and CDR2 is YYNGEE in the germline V gene. V was cut by 2 bases and J by 2 bases, with 14 bases left in between. The CDR3 contains 15 residues. In nucleotides, the CDR3 is TGTGCCAGCAGCGTTGGAGTGGACTCCGCCTACGAGCAGTACTTC. Its translation is CASSVGVDSAYEQYF.

The chain employs TRBV18 and TRBJ1-1; D uncertain. Germline assignment: CDR1 KGHSH and CDR2 LQKENI. V lost 5 bases, J lost 2 bases, and 18 bases lay in between. This CDR3 is built from 16 residues. The CDR3 DNA sequence: TGTGCCAGCTCAGAAGTAATAGACATCAGCAACACTGAAGCTTTCTTT. Protein product: CASSEVIDISNTEAFF.

The table lists this clonotype with a few counts. This chain joins TRBV7-9 and TRBJ2-5; D gene ambiguous. This CDR3 has 12 amino acids. Per the germline V gene, CDR1 is SEHNR and CDR2 is FQNEAQ (reference sequence). V dropped 1 base and J dropped 10 bases, with 10 bases sitting between them. The CDR3 DNA reads TGTGCCAGCAGCTTAGGATGGATCTACCAGTACTTC. This sequence encodes CASSLGWIYQYF. The full variable domain, completed using reference TRBV7-9 and TRBJ2-5, is DTGVSQNPRHKITKRGQNVTFRCDPISEHNRLYWYRQTLGQGPEFLTYFQNEAQLEKSRLLSDRFSAERPKGSFSTLEIQRTEQGDSAMYLCASSLGWIYQYFGPGTRLLVL.

The chain uses TRBV7-2 and TRBJ2-4; D could derive from TRBD1 or TRBD2 (5 bases each). The germline V and J ends were trimmed by 1 base and 7 bases, with 14 bases remaining between them. Germline V gene lookup returns CDR1 SGHTA and CDR2 FQGNSA. This CDR3 contains 15 residues. This CDR3 reads CASSLGDRVGNIQYF. The CDR3 DNA reads TGTGCCAGCAGCTTAGGGGACCGGGTCGGGAACATTCAGTACTTC.

The sample holds a few counts of this clonotype. The rearrangement uses TRBV7-2 and TRBJ2-7, with D perhaps matching TRBD2 (5 bases). Germline V gene sequence: CDR1 SGHTA, CDR2 FQGNSA. V dropped 1 base and J dropped 3 bases, with 10 bases sitting between them. This CDR3 is built from 14 residues. Here the CDR3 reads CASSLDPEDYEQYF. The CDR3 region has the DNA TGTGCCAGCAGCTTAGATCCGGAGGACTACGAGCAGTACTTC.

This clonotype was counted between two and nine times. The V gene is TRBV7-9, the J gene TRBJ1-1, with 7 bases lining up with TRBD1. V lost 1 base to trimming and J lost 5 bases; unmatched junction nucleotides: 7. CDR1 is SEHNR and CDR2 is FQNEAQ in the germline V gene (reference sequence). CDR3 length: 15 residues. CDR3 region: CASSLDRGLGTEAFF. CDR3 bases: TGTGCCAGCAGCTTAGATAGGGGGCTGGGAACTGAAGCTTTCTTT.

The gene calls are TRBV12-3 or TRBV12-4 and TRBJ1-1, with D perhaps matching TRBD1 (5 bases). Deletions cut 6 bases from V and 11 bases from J, with 16 bases between. The CDR3 has 12 amino acids. CDR3: CASSLTGGGAFF. CDR3 in DNA: TGTGCCAGCAGCCTTACCGGGGGAGGGGCTTTCTTT.